One sample yielded the 7 T cell receptor beta chains listed below, sequenced in a study of cytomegalovirus exposure and HLA in healthy donors. Amplification used 60 Vbeta primers and 13 Jbeta primers. Some clones are missing from TCRdb's copy, which holds only in-frame ones; the method was immunoSEQ multiplex PCR. Found here are approximately 74,000 clones, about 60% of them singletons; the top ten hold around 5%. Material: PBMCs. These receptors all come from a man younger than 45 in good health and CMV-seropositive.

This chain connects TRBV27 to TRBJ2-5; 8 bases match TRBD2. Per the germline V gene, CDR1 is MNHEY and CDR2 is SMNVEV (reference sequence). This CDR3 is built from 16 residues. The junction had 12 bases not matched to a gene; V was cut back by 7 bases and J by 2 bases. In nucleotides, the CDR3 is TGTGCCAGCAAGTCCGGGGGACTAGGCTTACAAGAGACCCAGTACTTC. This encodes CASKSGGLGLQETQYF.

The rearrangement links TRBV5-1 to TRBJ1-6; 11 nucleotides agree with TRBD1. The V gene end was trimmed by 4 bases and the J gene end by 8 bases; junction bases not matched to a gene: 2. CDR3 length: 14 residues. Germline-derived CDR1 and CDR2 are SGHRS and YFSETQ. The CDR3 bases are TGCGCCAGCAGCCCGGGACAGGGGGATTCACCCCTCCACTTT. Residues: CASSPGQGDSPLHF.

This clone is a singleton in its sample. A junction end diverges from the germline sequence, so it may reflect a read error. The chain employs TRBV7-7 and TRBJ2-1; D perhaps matches TRBD1 (6 bases). Per the germline V gene, CDR1 is SSHAT and CDR2 is FNYEAQ (reference sequence). This CDR3 is built from 15 residues. Here the CDR3 reads CASSPHWTAYNEQFF. Written as DNA, the CDR3 is TGTGCTAGCAGCCCACACTGGACAGCCTACAATGAGCAGTTCTTC.

The CDR3, as DNA: TGTGCCACCAGCAGAGGCGGGGGGGTTACCTACGAGCAGTACTTC. Amino acids: CATSRGGGVTYEQYF. This chain uses TRBV15 with TRBJ2-7; 9 bases are shared with TRBD2. Germline assignment: CDR1 LNHNV and CDR2 YYDKDF (reference sequence). V lost 1 base to trimming and J lost 2 bases; unmatched junction nucleotides: 3. The CDR3 runs 15 residues.

The chain joins TRBV4-1 to TRBJ2-3, with 14 bases aligning to TRBD2. This CDR3 contains 20 residues. Trimming took 1 base from V and 2 from J; bases not matched to a gene: 11. Germline CDR1 reads MGHRA; CDR2 reads YSYEKL. CDR3 region: CASSQVPRGTSGGYTDTQYF. The CDR3, as DNA: TGCGCCAGCAGCCAAGTTCCCAGGGGGACTAGCGGGGGTTACACAGATACGCAGTATTTT.

The chain employs TRBV27 and TRBJ2-7; tentatively, D is TRBD2 (6 bases). The CDR3 totals 15 residues. The germline CDR1 and CDR2 sequences are MNHEY and SMNVEV (reference sequence). V dropped 2 bases and J dropped 3 bases, with 14 bases sitting between them. CDR3 bases: TGTGCCAGCAGTTTACTCGCGGGACGGTTCTACGAGCAGTACTTC. It encodes CASSLLAGRFYEQYF.

The table lists this clone with a few counts. The CDR3 DNA reads TGTGCCAGCAAGGGGGACAATGAGCAGTTCTTC. Protein sequence: CASKGDNEQFF. The rearrangement links TRBV6-6 to TRBJ2-1, with D possibly being TRBD1 (6 bases). The CDR3 spans 11 residues. Trimming pared 7 bases from V and 5 bases from J, leaving 6 bases between. Germline CDR1 and CDR2: MNHNY and SVGAGI (reference sequence).